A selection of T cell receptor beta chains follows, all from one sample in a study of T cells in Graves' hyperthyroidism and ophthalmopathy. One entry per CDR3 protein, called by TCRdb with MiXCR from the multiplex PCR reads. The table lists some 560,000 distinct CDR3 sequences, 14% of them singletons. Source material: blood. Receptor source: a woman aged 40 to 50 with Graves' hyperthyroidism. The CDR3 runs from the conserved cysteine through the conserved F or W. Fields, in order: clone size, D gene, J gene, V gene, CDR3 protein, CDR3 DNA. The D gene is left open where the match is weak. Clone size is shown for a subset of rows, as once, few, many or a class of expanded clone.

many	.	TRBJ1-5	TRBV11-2	CASSLVPTGPQHF	TGTGCCAGCAGCTTAGTCCCAACTGGGCCCCAGCATTTT
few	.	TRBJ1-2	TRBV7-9	CASSLEAGANYGYTF	TGTGCCAGCAGCTTAGAGGCCGGAGCTAACTATGGCTACACCTTC
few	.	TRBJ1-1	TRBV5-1	CASSSLPGWGNTEAFF	TGCGCCAGCAGCTCACTACCTGGGTGGGGGAACACTGAAGCTTTCTTT
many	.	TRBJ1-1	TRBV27	CASSLARNTEAFF	TGTGCCAGCAGCCTAGCAAGGAACACTGAAGCTTTCTTT
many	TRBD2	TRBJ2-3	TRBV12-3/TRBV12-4	CASSRLAGPSTDTQYF	TGTGCCAGCAGCCGACTAGCGGGACCTAGCACAGATACGCAGTATTTT
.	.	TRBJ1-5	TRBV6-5	CASSSPGTEHQPQHF	TGTGCCAGCAGTTCCCCCGGGACGGAGCATCAGCCCCAGCATTTT
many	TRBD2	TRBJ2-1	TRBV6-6	CASSYEPSGNYNEQFF	TGTGCCAGCAGTTACGAACCTAGCGGGAATTACAATGAGCAGTTCTTC
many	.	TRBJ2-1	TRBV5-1	CASSIQGNEQFF	TGCGCCAGCAGCATTCAGGGAAATGAGCAGTTCTTC
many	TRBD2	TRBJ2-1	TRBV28	CASNFVGLAGENEQFF	TGTGCCAGCAATTTCGTTGGACTAGCGGGAGAGAATGAGCAGTTCTTC
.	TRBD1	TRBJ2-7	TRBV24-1	CATQRTGGSEQYF	TGTGCCACCCAACGGACAGGGGGAAGCGAGCAGTACTTC
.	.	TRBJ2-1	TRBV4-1	CASSQEQFSSYNEQFF	TGCGCCAGCAGCCAAGAGCAGTTCTCCTCCTACAATGAGCAGTTCTTC
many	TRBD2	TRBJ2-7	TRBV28	CASSSGLAGHSSYEQYF	TGTGCCAGCAGTTCCGGACTAGCGGGTCACTCCTCCTACGAGCAGTACTTC